This record covers a single T cell receptor (beta chain). This specimen belongs to a study of shared clonotypes between healthy human individuals. CDR1 and CDR2 (germline): SGHNT, YYREEE (reference sequence). The CDR3 totals 15 residues. V dropped 3 bases and J dropped 0; count of bases not matched to a gene: 4. Clones were read by immunoSEQ multiplex PCR, and TCRdb kept only the in-frame ones, dropping some. Seen here are roughly 510,000 clones, about 80% observed once, and the top ten hold approximately 13%. The sample consisted of PBMCs. The J gene is TRBJ2-3, the V gene TRBV5-4; the match to TRBD2 covers 7 bases. This clonotype was obtained from a middle-aged woman in good health. Some clones in this sample may be carry-over from other donors' samples. In DNA form, the CDR3 reads TGTGCCAGCAGCTCGGGGACTACTAGCACAGATACGCAGTATTTT. It encodes CASSSGTTSTDTQYF.